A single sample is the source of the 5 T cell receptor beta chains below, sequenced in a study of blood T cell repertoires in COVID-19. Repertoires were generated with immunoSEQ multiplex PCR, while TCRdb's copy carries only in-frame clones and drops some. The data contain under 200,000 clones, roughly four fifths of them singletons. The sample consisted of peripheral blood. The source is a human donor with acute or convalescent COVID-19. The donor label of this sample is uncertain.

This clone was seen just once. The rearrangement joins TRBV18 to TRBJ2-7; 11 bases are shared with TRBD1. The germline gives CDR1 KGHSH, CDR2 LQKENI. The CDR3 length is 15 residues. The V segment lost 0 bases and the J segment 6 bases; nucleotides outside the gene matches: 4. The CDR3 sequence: CASSPPRTGGAEQYF. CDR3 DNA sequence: TGTGCCAGCTCACCACCGAGGACAGGGGGCGCCGAGCAGTACTTC.

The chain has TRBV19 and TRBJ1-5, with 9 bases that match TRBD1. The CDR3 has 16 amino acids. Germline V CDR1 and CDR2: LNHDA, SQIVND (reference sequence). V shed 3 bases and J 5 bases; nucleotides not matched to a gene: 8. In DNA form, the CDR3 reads TGTGCCAGTAGTATGGGTCGACAGGGGGTCTATCAGCCCCAGCATTTT. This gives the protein CASSMGRQGVYQPQHF.

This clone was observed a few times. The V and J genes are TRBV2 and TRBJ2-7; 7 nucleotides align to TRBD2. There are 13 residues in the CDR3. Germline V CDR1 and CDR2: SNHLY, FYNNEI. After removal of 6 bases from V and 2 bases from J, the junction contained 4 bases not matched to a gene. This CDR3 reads CASRGGFAYEQYF. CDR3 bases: TGTGCCAGCAGGGGAGGGTTTGCCTACGAGCAGTACTTC.

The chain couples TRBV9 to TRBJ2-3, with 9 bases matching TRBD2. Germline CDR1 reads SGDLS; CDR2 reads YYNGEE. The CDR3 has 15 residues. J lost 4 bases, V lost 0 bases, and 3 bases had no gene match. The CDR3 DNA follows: TGTGCCAGCAGCGTAGAAGGACTAGCGTCAGATACGCAGTATTTT. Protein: CASSVEGLASDTQYF. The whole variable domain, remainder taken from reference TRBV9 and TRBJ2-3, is DSGVTQTPKHLITATGQRVTLRCSPRSGDLSVYWYQQSLDQGLQFLIQYYNGEERAKGNILERFSAQQFPDLHSELNLSSLELGDSALYFCASSVEGLASDTQYFGPGTRLTVL.

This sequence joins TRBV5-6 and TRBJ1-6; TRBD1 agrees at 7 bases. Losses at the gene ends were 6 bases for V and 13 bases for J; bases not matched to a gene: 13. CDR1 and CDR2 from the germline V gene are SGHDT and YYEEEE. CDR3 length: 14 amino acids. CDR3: CASTGTDRRGPLHF. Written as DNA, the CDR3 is TGTGCCAGCACCGGGACAGACCGAAGGGGGCCCCTCCACTTT.